A selection of T cell receptor beta chains follows, all from one sample in a study of shared clonotypes between healthy human individuals. Data came from immunoSEQ multiplex PCR; TCRdb stores just in-frame clones and leaves some out. Found here are some 320,000 clones, around 87% of them singletons; the top ten hold 15% to 20%. The material sequenced was memory CD8+ T cells sorted from blood. The source of these receptors is a man aged 18-30 years in good health. CDR3s include the opening cysteine and the closing phenylalanine or tryptophan. D genes are given only for firm matches. Expanded clones get a size class; other rows say once, few or many, or leave the size out.

V gene: TRBV28
J gene: TRBJ2-1
clone size: few
D gene: -
CDR3 protein: CASSSRTYYNEQFF
CDR3 DNA: TGTGCCAGCAGTTCACGGACGTATTACAATGAGCAGTTCTTC

V gene: TRBV5-1
J gene: TRBJ2-7
clone size: -
D gene: -
CDR3 protein: CASSLESWVYEQYF
CDR3 DNA: TGCGCCAGCAGCTTGGAAAGTTGGGTTTACGAGCAGTACTTC

V gene: TRBV4-3
J gene: TRBJ2-2
clone size: -
D gene: -
CDR3 protein: CASSPSMGVGGAGELFF
CDR3 DNA: TGCGCCAGCAGCCCCTCTATGGGAGTGGGAGGAGCCGGGGAGCTGTTTTTT

V gene: TRBV9
J gene: TRBJ2-1
clone size: -
D gene: TRBD2
CDR3 protein: CASSVVRLADNEQFF
CDR3 DNA: TGTGCCAGCAGCGTAGTTCGCCTAGCGGACAATGAGCAGTTCTTC

V gene: TRBV11-2
J gene: TRBJ2-1
clone size: -
D gene: TRBD2
CDR3 protein: CASSLRTSGYNEQFF
CDR3 DNA: TGTGCCAGCAGCTTACGGACTAGCGGGTACAATGAGCAGTTCTTC

V gene: TRBV13
J gene: TRBJ2-7
clone size: -
D gene: TRBD1
CDR3 protein: CASSAVGQGIYEQYF
CDR3 DNA: TGTGCCAGCAGCGCCGTGGGACAGGGAATCTACGAGCAGTACTTC

V gene: TRBV30
J gene: TRBJ1-2
clone size: -
D gene: -
CDR3 protein: CAWDRGYYGYTF
CDR3 DNA: TGTGCCTGGGACCGGGGGTACTATGGCTACACCTTC

V gene: TRBV7-3
J gene: TRBJ2-7
clone size: many
D gene: TRBD1
CDR3 protein: CASSLAGGAYEQYF
CDR3 DNA: TGTGCCAGCAGCTTAGCAGGGGGCGCCTACGAGCAGTACTTC

V gene: TRBV10-3
J gene: TRBJ2-2
clone size: -
D gene: -
CDR3 protein: CAISEKGPYTGELFF
CDR3 DNA: TGTGCCATCAGTGAAAAGGGGCCGTACACCGGGGAGCTGTTTTTT

V gene: TRBV30
J gene: TRBJ2-7
clone size: -
D gene: -
CDR3 protein: CAWSETDRLAYEQYF
CDR3 DNA: TGTGCCTGGAGTGAAACAGACAGACTTGCCTACGAGCAGTACTTC

V gene: TRBV27
J gene: TRBJ2-7
clone size: -
D gene: TRBD2
CDR3 protein: CASSLIAGTYEQYF
CDR3 DNA: TGTGCCAGCAGTTTGATAGCGGGAACCTACGAGCAGTACTTC

V gene: TRBV15
J gene: TRBJ2-7
clone size: -
D gene: -
CDR3 protein: CATSRDFSSSYEQYF
CDR3 DNA: TGTGCCACCAGCAGAGATTTCTCTAGCAGCTACGAGCAGTACTTC

V gene: TRBV13
J gene: TRBJ2-1
clone size: -
D gene: -
CDR3 protein: CASSEQDYNEQFF
CDR3 DNA: TGTGCCAGCAGCGAGCAGGACTACAATGAGCAGTTCTTC

V gene: TRBV4-1
J gene: TRBJ1-5
clone size: -
D gene: -
CDR3 protein: CASSSTGAQQPQHF
CDR3 DNA: TGCGCCAGCAGCTCGACGGGGGCACAGCAGCCCCAGCATTTT

V gene: TRBV5-1
J gene: TRBJ2-7
clone size: few
D gene: -
CDR3 protein: CASSLATSYEQYF
CDR3 DNA: TGCGCCAGCAGCTTGGCGACCTCCTACGAGCAGTACTTC

V gene: TRBV28
J gene: TRBJ2-5
clone size: -
D gene: TRBD1
CDR3 protein: CASSLATGGLETQYF
CDR3 DNA: TGTGCCAGCAGTTTGGCGACAGGGGGCTTAGAGACCCAGTACTTC

V gene: TRBV27
J gene: TRBJ2-1
clone size: -
D gene: TRBD2
CDR3 protein: CASGGLAGAVNEQFF
CDR3 DNA: TGTGCCAGCGGGGGACTAGCGGGAGCAGTGAATGAGCAGTTCTTC

V gene: TRBV4-1
J gene: TRBJ2-7
clone size: -
D gene: -
CDR3 protein: CASSQGMGSGFEQYF
CDR3 DNA: TGCGCCAGCAGCCAAGGGATGGGGTCCGGGTTCGAGCAGTACTTC

V gene: TRBV7-9
J gene: TRBJ2-7
clone size: -
D gene: TRBD1
CDR3 protein: CASSPGTVDFHEQYF
CDR3 DNA: TGTGCCAGCAGCCCCGGGACAGTCGATTTCCACGAGCAGTACTTC

V gene: TRBV28
J gene: TRBJ1-1
clone size: -
D gene: -
CDR3 protein: CASSFWTEAFF
CDR3 DNA: TGTGCCAGCAGTTTTTGGACTGAAGCTTTCTTT

V gene: TRBV4-1
J gene: TRBJ2-5
clone size: -
D gene: -
CDR3 protein: CASSQDRPGGLVETQYF
CDR3 DNA: TGCGCCAGCAGCCAAGATAGGCCCGGGGGATTGGTAGAGACCCAGTACTTC

V gene: TRBV7-9
J gene: TRBJ2-3
clone size: -
D gene: -
CDR3 protein: CASSLPLTDTQYF
CDR3 DNA: TGTGCCAGCAGCTTACCCCTCACAGATACGCAGTATTTT

V gene: TRBV28
J gene: TRBJ2-7
clone size: many
D gene: -
CDR3 protein: CASAWTGRDEQYF
CDR3 DNA: TGTGCCAGCGCCTGGACAGGGAGGGACGAGCAGTACTTC

V gene: TRBV4-1
J gene: TRBJ2-1
clone size: -
D gene: TRBD2
CDR3 protein: CASSQDQGLAGNEQFF
CDR3 DNA: TGCGCCAGCAGCCAAGATCAGGGGCTAGCGGGGAATGAGCAGTTCTTC

V gene: TRBV28
J gene: TRBJ1-5
clone size: -
D gene: -
CDR3 protein: CASTMGGDGQPQHF
CDR3 DNA: TGTGCCAGCACCATGGGGGGGGACGGTCAGCCCCAGCATTTT

V gene: TRBV9
J gene: TRBJ1-2
clone size: -
D gene: -
CDR3 protein: CASRGDSNYGYTF
CDR3 DNA: TGTGCCAGCAGAGGGGATTCTAACTATGGCTACACCTTC

V gene: TRBV6-5
J gene: TRBJ1-2
clone size: -
D gene: TRBD1
CDR3 protein: CASSLGQGLYGYTF
CDR3 DNA: TGTGCCAGCAGTTTGGGACAGGGGCTCTATGGCTACACCTTC

V gene: TRBV9
J gene: TRBJ1-2
clone size: -
D gene: -
CDR3 protein: CASSVGIGGDSYGYTF
CDR3 DNA: TGTGCCAGCAGCGTAGGAATCGGGGGGGATTCCTATGGCTACACCTTC

V gene: TRBV6-5
J gene: TRBJ1-2
clone size: -
D gene: -
CDR3 protein: CASSYSSETLNYGYTF
CDR3 DNA: TGTGCCAGCAGTTACTCGAGCGAAACCCTTAACTATGGCTACACCTTC